The rows below give T cell receptor beta chains drawn from one sample of a study of OX40 agonist ivuxolimab in advanced cancers. Clones were read by immunoSEQ multiplex PCR, and TCRdb kept only the in-frame ones, dropping some. Of about 93,000 clones listed, 94% are singletons. The specimen was CD4+ or CD8+ T cells sorted from blood, collected in a trial of the OX40 agonist ivuxolimab. The receptors here all came from an adult with an advanced solid tumor such as melanoma, head and neck, liver or kidney cancer. Both conserved end residues are part of each CDR3.

J gene	V gene	CDR3 protein
TRBJ2-7	TRBV30	CAWSPGTGIYEQYF
TRBJ1-1	TRBV9	CASSQRTGRNTEAFF
TRBJ2-2	TRBV19	CASSLFAGGPRGELFF
TRBJ2-5	TRBV5-6	CASSLSAGQVSQETQYF
TRBJ1-2	TRBV6-5	CASGPQGYGYTF
TRBJ2-3	TRBV10-3	CAITRDTDLTDTQYF
TRBJ2-1	TRBV25-1	CASTPGGYNEQFF
TRBJ2-1	TRBV25-1	CASSPWDRAANEQFF
TRBJ2-7	TRBV11-3	CASSLDWGEPPFEQYF
TRBJ2-7	TRBV4-1	CASSQHRDALYEQYF
TRBJ2-4	TRBV10-1	CASSESAPRDIQYF
TRBJ2-5	TRBV11-2	CASSSTAVAGWETQYF
TRBJ1-2	TRBV5-5	CASSLEEGIGYGYTF
TRBJ2-3	TRBV4-3	CASSQLDRSTDTQYF
TRBJ1-5	TRBV6-5	CASSRDRGKAQHF
TRBJ1-1	TRBV30	CAWSQGLNTEAFF
TRBJ2-1	TRBV5-1	CASSSVDPYNEQFF
TRBJ2-5	TRBV29-1	CSVEREQETQYF
TRBJ2-1	TRBV5-6	CASSPGRGSYNEQFF
TRBJ2-7	TRBV4-1	CASSRLAGSYEQYF
TRBJ2-1	TRBV2	CASSVRGRSSYNEQFF
TRBJ1-5	TRBV27	CASSPGWSGTQPQHF
TRBJ2-1	TRBV6-5	CASSPTGLPGDEQFF
TRBJ1-5	TRBV27	CASSWGPGQPQHF
TRBJ2-7	TRBV7-9	CASSRRDRGNEQYF
TRBJ2-1	TRBV27	CASSLAAVFNEQFF
TRBJ2-2	TRBV27	CASSLVGGELFF
TRBJ1-6	TRBV27	CASSLGKFSPLHF
TRBJ2-7	TRBV19	CASRATGDEQYF
TRBJ1-1	TRBV2	CASSESQGTGTEAFF
TRBJ2-3	TRBV27	CASSTNRGRSTDTQYF
TRBJ1-3	TRBV4-1	CASRSTGGLSGNTIYF
TRBJ2-7	TRBV5-5	CASSLDTGGGRRF
TRBJ1-2	TRBV7-8	CASSPAGDWGYTF
TRBJ1-1	TRBV27	CASSLSPDRGRAFF
TRBJ2-7	TRBV13	CASRGGSYEQYF
TRBJ1-1	TRBV4-1	CASSQDLGNTEAFF
TRBJ1-4	TRBV21-1	CASSLARNPPGTTEKLFF
TRBJ2-2	TRBV4-1	CASSQVERTATGELFF
TRBJ2-1	TRBV7-9	CASSNEMWLARYNEQFF
TRBJ2-4	TRBV2	CASSEMGGEGDF
TRBJ2-2	TRBV7-9	CASSLPGLAATGELFF
TRBJ2-2	TRBV2	CASRAPGQGPNTGELFF
TRBJ1-1	TRBV18	CASSPTNQGARTEAFF
TRBJ2-3	TRBV25-1	CASSPWSGTEADTQYF
TRBJ2-3	TRBV28	CASSLLGGSSTDTQYF
TRBJ1-1	TRBV13	CASRTDHLTEAFF
TRBJ1-2	TRBV7-2	CASSPRTDYGYTF